This TCR beta chain was observed in a study of T cell responses to AZD1222 COVID-19 vaccine. Sequencing used immunoSEQ multiplex PCR; TCRdb keeps in-frame clones, though not all of them. The sample gives some 100,000 clones, 70% to 90% of which show up once; over 15% is in the top ten. Germline V gene sequence: CDR1 SEHNR, CDR2 FQNEAQ (reference sequence). The CDR3 extends over 15 amino acids. The V and J ends lost 2 bases and 6 bases respectively, with 11 bases between them. Sequenced here: peripheral blood, sampled on day 0 of AZD1222 vaccination. The sequence was obtained from an adult in good health. The genes are TRBV7-9 and TRBJ1-6; possible D gene TRBD1, 5 bases. CDR3 amino acids: CASSLSTVGNSPLHF. As DNA, the CDR3 is TGTGCCAGCAGCTTATCGACAGTTGGTAATTCACCCCTCCACTTT.